Sequencing of this TCR beta chain was carried out in a study of CD8 T cells in Susac syndrome. With random hexamers, reverse transcription was performed on roughly 0.5 to 1 ug of RNA. TCRdb reanalysed the immunoSEQ multiplex PCR reads using MiXCR and keeps one entry per CDR3 protein. The sample consists of approximately 110,000 distinct CDR3 sequences, roughly 96% of them appearing once. Sequences were obtained from CD4+ T cells from PBMCs. The origin of this receptor is a human donor in good health.

Here the CDR3 reads CASSAPAGVMNTEAFF. The CDR3, as DNA: TGTGCCAGCAGCGCCCCTGCGGGGGTCATGAACACTGAAGCTTTCTTT. The rearrangement uses TRBV7-9 and TRBJ1-1; maybe TRBD1 (5 bases). Germline V gives CDR1 SEHNR, CDR2 FQNEAQ (reference sequence). There are 16 residues in the CDR3. V was shortened by 5 bases and J by 0 bases, with 16 bases between the two germline ends.